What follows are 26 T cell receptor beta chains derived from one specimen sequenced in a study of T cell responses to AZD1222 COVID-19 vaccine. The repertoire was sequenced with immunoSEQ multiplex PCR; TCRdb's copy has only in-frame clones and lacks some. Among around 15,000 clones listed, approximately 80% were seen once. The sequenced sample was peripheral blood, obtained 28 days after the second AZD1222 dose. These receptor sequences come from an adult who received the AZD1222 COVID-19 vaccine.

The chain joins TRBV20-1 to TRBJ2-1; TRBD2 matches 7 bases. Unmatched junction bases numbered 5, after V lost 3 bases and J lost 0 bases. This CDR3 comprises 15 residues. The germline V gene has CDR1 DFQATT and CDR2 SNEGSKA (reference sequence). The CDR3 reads CSASTGGSSYNEQFF. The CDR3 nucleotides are TGCAGTGCTAGTACTGGCGGGAGCTCCTACAATGAGCAGTTCTTC.

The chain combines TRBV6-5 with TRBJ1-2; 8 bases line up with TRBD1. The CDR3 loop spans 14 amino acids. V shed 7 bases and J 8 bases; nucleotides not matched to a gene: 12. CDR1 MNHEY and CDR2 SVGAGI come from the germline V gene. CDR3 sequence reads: CASTPDRGLRGYTF. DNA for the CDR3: TGTGCCAGCACCCCAGACAGGGGCCTTAGGGGCTACACCTTC.

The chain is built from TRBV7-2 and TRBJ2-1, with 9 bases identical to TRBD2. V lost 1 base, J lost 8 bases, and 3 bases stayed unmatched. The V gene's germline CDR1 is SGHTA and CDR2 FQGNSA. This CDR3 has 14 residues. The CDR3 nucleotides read TGTGCCAGCAGCTTAGGCGGGAGGGCGGATGAGCAGTTCTTC. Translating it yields CASSLGGRADEQFF.

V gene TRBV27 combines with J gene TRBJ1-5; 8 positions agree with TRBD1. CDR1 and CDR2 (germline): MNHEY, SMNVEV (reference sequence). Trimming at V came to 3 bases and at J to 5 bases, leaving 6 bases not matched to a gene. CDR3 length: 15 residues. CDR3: CASSFYSGGHQPQHF. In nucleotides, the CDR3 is TGTGCCAGCAGTTTTTACTCAGGGGGCCATCAGCCCCAGCATTTT.

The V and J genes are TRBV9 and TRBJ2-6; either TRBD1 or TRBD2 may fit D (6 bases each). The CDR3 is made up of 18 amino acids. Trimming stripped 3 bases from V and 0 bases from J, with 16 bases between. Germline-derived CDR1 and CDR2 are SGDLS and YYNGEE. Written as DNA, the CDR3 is TGTGCCAGCAGCGCGAGGGGGGAACGAAGCTCTGGGGCCAACGTCCTGACTTTC. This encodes CASSARGERSSGANVLTF.

CDR3: CASSAGLLIETQYF. For the CDR3, the DNA is TGTGCCAGCAGTGCGGGGTTACTCATTGAGACCCAGTACTTC. This chain connects TRBV6-2 or TRBV6-3 to TRBJ2-5, with D tentatively TRBD2 (6 bases). The CDR3 sequence is 14 residues long. Looked up from germline, CDR1 is MNHEY and CDR2 is SVGEGT. Trimming stripped 5 bases from V and 5 bases from J, with 15 bases between.

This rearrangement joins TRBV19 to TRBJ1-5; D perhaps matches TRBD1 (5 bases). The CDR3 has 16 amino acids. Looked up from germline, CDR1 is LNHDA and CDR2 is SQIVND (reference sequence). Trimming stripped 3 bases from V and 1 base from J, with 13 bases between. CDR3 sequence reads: CASSIRQIASNQPQHF. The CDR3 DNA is TGTGCCAGTAGTATTCGACAGATAGCAAGCAATCAGCCCCAGCATTTT.

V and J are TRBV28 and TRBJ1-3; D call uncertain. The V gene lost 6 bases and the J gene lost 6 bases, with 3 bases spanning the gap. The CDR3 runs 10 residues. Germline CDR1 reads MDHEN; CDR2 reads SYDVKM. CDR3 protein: CASSTNTIYF. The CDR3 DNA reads TGTGCCAGCAGCACAAACACCATATATTTT.

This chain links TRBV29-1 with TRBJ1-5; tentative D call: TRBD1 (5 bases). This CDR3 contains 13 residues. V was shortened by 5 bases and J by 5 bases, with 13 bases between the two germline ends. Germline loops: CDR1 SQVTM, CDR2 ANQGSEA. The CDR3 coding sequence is TGCAGCGTTACTCAGGGACGGGATCAGCCCCAGCATTTT. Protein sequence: CSVTQGRDQPQHF.

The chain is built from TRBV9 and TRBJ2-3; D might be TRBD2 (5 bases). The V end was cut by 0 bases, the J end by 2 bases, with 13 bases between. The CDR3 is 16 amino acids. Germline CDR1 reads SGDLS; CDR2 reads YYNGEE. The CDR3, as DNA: TGTGCCAGCAGCGTAGTTTCGGACTCTAACACAGATACGCAGTATTTT. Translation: CASSVVSDSNTDTQYF. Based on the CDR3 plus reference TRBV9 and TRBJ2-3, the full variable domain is DSGVTQTPKHLITATGQRVTLRCSPRSGDLSVYWYQQSLDQGLQFLIQYYNGEERAKGNILERFSAQQFPDLHSELNLSSLELGDSALYFCASSVVSDSNTDTQYFGPGTRLTVL.

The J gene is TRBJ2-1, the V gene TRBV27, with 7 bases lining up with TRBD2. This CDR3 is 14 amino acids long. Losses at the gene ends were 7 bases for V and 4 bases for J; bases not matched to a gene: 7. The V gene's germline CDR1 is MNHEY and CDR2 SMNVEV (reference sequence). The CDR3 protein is CASKSGNLYNEQFF. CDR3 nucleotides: TGTGCCAGCAAAAGCGGGAACCTTTACAATGAGCAGTTCTTC.

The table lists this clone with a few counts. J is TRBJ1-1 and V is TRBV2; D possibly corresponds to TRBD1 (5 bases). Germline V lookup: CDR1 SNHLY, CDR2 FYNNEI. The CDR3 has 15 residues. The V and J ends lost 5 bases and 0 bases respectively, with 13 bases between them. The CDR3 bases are TGTGCCAGCAGTCGGGGGAGGTACATGAACACTGAAGCTTTCTTT. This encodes CASSRGRYMNTEAFF.

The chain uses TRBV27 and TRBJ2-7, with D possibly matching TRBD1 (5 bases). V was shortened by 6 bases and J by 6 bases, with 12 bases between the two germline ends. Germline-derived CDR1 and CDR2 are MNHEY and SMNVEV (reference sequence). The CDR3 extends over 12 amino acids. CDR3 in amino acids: CASRSQGGEQYF. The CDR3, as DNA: TGTGCCAGCAGGTCTCAGGGCGGCGAGCAGTACTTC.

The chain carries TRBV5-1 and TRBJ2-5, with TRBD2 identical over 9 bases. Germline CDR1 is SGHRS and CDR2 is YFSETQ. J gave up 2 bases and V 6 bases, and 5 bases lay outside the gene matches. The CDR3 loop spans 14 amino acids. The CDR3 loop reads CASMAAGGQETQYF. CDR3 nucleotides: TGCGCCAGCATGGCGGCGGGGGGGCAAGAGACCCAGTACTTC.

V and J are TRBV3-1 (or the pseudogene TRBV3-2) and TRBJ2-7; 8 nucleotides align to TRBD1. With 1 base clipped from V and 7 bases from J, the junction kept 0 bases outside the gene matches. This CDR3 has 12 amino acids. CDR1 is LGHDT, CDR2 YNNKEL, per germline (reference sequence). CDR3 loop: CASSQGDREQYF. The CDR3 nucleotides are TGTGCCAGCAGCCAAGGGGACAGGGAGCAGTACTTC.

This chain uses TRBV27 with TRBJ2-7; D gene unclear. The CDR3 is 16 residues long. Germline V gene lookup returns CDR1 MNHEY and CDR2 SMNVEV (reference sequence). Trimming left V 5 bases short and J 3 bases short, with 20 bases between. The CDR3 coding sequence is TGTGCCAGCAGTCCTTCTTACGGCGGCCGAGTCTACGAGCAGTACTTC. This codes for CASSPSYGGRVYEQYF.

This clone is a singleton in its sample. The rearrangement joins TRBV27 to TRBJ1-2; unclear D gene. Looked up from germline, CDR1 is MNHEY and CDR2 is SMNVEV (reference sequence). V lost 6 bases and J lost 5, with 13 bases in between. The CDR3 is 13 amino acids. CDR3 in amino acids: CASSPTPPYGYTF. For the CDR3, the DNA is TGTGCCAGCAGCCCGACCCCCCCATATGGCTACACCTTC.

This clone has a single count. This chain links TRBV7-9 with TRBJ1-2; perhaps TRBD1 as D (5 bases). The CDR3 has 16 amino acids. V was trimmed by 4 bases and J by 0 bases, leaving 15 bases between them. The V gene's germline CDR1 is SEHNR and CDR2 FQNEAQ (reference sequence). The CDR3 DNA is TGTGCCAGCAGCTCACCTGACAGACCCTCTAACTATGGCTACACCTTC. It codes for CASSSPDRPSNYGYTF. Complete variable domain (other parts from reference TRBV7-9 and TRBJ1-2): DTGVSQNPRHKITKRGQNVTFRCDPISEHNRLYWYRQTLGQGPEFLTYFQNEAQLEKSRLLSDRFSAERPKGSFSTLEIQRTEQGDSAMYLCASSSPDRPSNYGYTFGSGTRLTVV.

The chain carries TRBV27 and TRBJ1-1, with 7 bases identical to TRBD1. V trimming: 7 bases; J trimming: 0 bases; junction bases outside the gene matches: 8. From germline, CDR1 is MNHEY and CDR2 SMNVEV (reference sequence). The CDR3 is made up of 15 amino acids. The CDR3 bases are TGTGCCAGCACCCGACAGGGCTCAATGAACACTGAAGCTTTCTTT. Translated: CASTRQGSMNTEAFF.

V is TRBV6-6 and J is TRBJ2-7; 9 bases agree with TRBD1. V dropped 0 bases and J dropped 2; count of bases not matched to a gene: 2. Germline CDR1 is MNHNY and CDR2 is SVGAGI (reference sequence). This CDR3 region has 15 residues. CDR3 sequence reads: CASSYSGTGPYEQYF. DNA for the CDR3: TGTGCCAGCAGTTACTCCGGGACAGGGCCCTACGAGCAGTACTTC.

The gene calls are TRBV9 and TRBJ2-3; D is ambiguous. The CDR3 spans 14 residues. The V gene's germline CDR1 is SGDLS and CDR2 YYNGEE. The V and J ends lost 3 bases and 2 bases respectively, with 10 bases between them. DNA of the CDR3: TGTGCCAGCAGCGCCCAGTTATACACAGATACGCAGTATTTT. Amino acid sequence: CASSAQLYTDTQYF.

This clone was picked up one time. In DNA, the CDR3 is TGTGCCAGTAGTGCAACCGGGACTACTCCTACGAGCAAGTACTTC. Translation: CASSATGTTPTSKYF. The chain recombines TRBV19 with TRBJ2-7; 7 nucleotides agree with TRBD2. The germline CDR1 and CDR2 sequences are LNHDA and SQIVND (reference sequence). Trimming took 5 bases from V and 11 from J; bases not matched to a gene: 18. The CDR3 spans 15 residues.

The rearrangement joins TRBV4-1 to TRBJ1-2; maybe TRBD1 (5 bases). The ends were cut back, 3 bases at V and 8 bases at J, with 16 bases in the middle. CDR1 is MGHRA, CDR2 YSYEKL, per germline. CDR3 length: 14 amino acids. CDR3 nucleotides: TGCGCCAGCAGCCATTGGGACCGTCAGGGCGGCTACACCTTC. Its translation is CASSHWDRQGGYTF.

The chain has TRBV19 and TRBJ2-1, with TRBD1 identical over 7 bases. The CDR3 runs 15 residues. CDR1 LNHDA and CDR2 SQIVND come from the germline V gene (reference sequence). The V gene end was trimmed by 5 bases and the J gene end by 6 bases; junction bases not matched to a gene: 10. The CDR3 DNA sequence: TGTGCCAGTAGTCCCAATTACGACAGGGTCAATGAGCAGTTCTTC. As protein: CASSPNYDRVNEQFF.

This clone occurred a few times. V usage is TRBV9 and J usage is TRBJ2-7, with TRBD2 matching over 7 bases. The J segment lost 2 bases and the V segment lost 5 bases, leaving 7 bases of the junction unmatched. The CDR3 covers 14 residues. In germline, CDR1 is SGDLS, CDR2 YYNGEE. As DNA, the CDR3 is TGTGCCAGCAGTGTGGGGGGAGGGCCCTACGAGCAGTACTTC. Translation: CASSVGGGPYEQYF.

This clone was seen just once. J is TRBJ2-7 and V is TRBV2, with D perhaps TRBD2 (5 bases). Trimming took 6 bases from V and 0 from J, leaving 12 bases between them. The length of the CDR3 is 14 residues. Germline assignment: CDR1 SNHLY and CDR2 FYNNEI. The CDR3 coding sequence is TGTGCCAGCAGAACCGGACTCACCTCCTACGAGCAGTACTTC. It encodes CASRTGLTSYEQYF.